One and the same sample provided the 22 T cell receptor beta chains below, sequenced in a study of Ad26.COV2.S vaccination and SARS-CoV-2 variants. Treatment of the sample: some 20 received Ad26.COV2.S at low or high dose, single or two shots; a few received placebo; per-sample allocation not given. Sampling was performed 63 days after the first vaccine or placebo injection. Only in-frame clones appear in the TCRdb table, and some are missing; sequencing was by immunoSEQ multiplex PCR. The data hold about 350,000 clones, with about 88% observed a single time. The sequencing used peripheral blood, collected in a trial of Ad26.COV2.S vaccine versus placebo. These receptors were taken from a person between 18 and 60 years old who received the Ad26.COV2.S COVID-19 vaccine or a placebo.

V usage is TRBV7-8 and J usage is TRBJ1-2; TRBD1 aligns across 9 bases. CDR1 and CDR2 from the germline V gene are SGHVS and FQNEAQ. The CDR3 totals 16 residues. Trimming took 5 bases from V and 2 from J; bases not matched to a gene: 9. The CDR3: CASSLYGQGINYGYTF. In DNA, the CDR3 is TGTGCCAGCAGCCTATATGGACAGGGGATAAACTATGGCTACACCTTC.

As to this clone: Different DNA sequences within this sample yield the same CDR3. V and J are TRBV27 and TRBJ1-5, with 7 bases aligning to TRBD1. The CDR3 totals 14 residues. Germline V gene lookup returns CDR1 MNHEY and CDR2 SMNVEV (reference sequence). V was clipped by 7 bases and J by 4 bases; unmatched bases: 7. The CDR3 DNA reads as TGTGCCAGCAACCCCCGGGACAGTAATCAGCCCCAGCATTTT. Translation gives CASNPRDSNQPQHF.

The V gene is TRBV5-5, the J gene TRBJ2-7; D uncertain. Trimming pared 0 bases from V and 3 bases from J, leaving 4 bases between. This CDR3 is 12 amino acids long. CDR1 SGHKS and CDR2 YYEKEE come from the germline V gene (reference sequence). The DNA for the CDR3 is TGTGCCAGCAGCTTGGGGGACTACGAGCAGTACTTC. This codes for CASSLGDYEQYF. The whole variable domain, remainder taken from reference TRBV5-5 and TRBJ2-7, is DAGVTQSPTHLIKTRGQQVTLRCSPISGHKSVSWYQQVLGQGPQFIFQYYEKEERGRGNFPDRFSARQFPNYSSELNVNALLLGDSALYLCASSLGDYEQYFGPGTRLTVT.

The V call is TRBV18, the J call TRBJ2-5; D ambiguous. This CDR3 is 13 amino acids long. Germline values: CDR1 KGHSH, CDR2 LQKENI. Trimming cost V 5 bases and J 3 bases, with 10 bases left between them. The CDR3: CASSISGKETQYF. The DNA of the CDR3 is TGTGCCAGCTCAATCAGTGGGAAAGAGACCCAGTACTTC.

The chain employs TRBV14 and TRBJ1-1; D call uncertain. V gave up 0 bases and J gave up 3 bases, with 5 bases separating them. This CDR3 has 13 amino acids. Germline assignment: CDR1 SGHDN and CDR2 FVKESK. The DNA of the CDR3 is TGTGCCAGCAGCCAAGAGGACTACACTGAAGCTTTCTTT. It codes for CASSQEDYTEAFF.

This clone came up once. The J gene is TRBJ2-5, the V gene TRBV11-2, with 9 bases matching TRBD1. Germline V gives CDR1 SGHAT, CDR2 FQNNGV. Trimming took 6 bases from V and 3 from J; bases not matched to a gene: 5. This CDR3 spans 14 amino acids. The CDR3 region is CASSIGQGKETQYF. DNA for the CDR3: TGTGCCAGCAGTATCGGACAGGGGAAAGAGACCCAGTACTTC.

CDR3 sequence reads: CASRLGFGTNEKLFF. The CDR3 nucleotides are TGTGCCAGCCGTCTCGGGTTTGGAACTAATGAAAAACTGTTTTTT. This chain joins TRBV19 and TRBJ1-4; D is unresolved. The CDR3 spans 15 residues. Trimming left V 9 bases short and J 1 base short, with 15 bases between. The germline CDR1 and CDR2 sequences are LNHDA and SQIVND (reference sequence).

The chain uses TRBV30 and TRBJ2-2; 7 nucleotides align to TRBD1. Trimming cost V 0 bases and J 6 bases; bases outside gene matches: 7. Germline V gene lookup returns CDR1 GTSNPN and CDR2 SVGIG (reference sequence). The CDR3 contains 15 residues. The CDR3: CAWSVSGTAAGELFF. The CDR3 DNA is TGTGCCTGGAGTGTCTCAGGGACAGCGGCCGGGGAGCTGTTTTTT.

This clone occurred a few times. V gene TRBV9 combines with J gene TRBJ1-1; TRBD1 might be the D (5 bases). Germline V gene data show CDR1 as SGDLS and CDR2 as YYNGEE. The CDR3 covers 14 residues. Trimming removed 3 bases from V and 4 bases from J, with 13 bases in between. CDR3: CASSATPGGTEAFF. In nucleotides, the CDR3 is TGTGCCAGCAGCGCGACCCCTGGGGGCACTGAAGCTTTCTTT.

The rearrangement uses TRBV30 and TRBJ2-1; 10 bases fit TRBD2. From germline, CDR1 is GTSNPN and CDR2 SVGIG (reference sequence). Trimming cost V 2 bases and J 3 bases; bases outside gene matches: 16. This CDR3 has 19 amino acids. CDR3 residues: CAWSLTLSLAGGYYNEQFF. As DNA, the CDR3 is TGTGCCTGGAGTTTAACTCTTTCCTTAGCGGGGGGTTACTACAATGAGCAGTTCTTC.

This chain connects TRBV7-2 to TRBJ2-4, with TRBD2 matching 11 bases. V dropped 1 base and J dropped 6; count of bases not matched to a gene: 5. Germline loops: CDR1 SGHTA, CDR2 FQGNSA. The CDR3 runs to 16 residues. Written as DNA, the CDR3 is TGTGCCAGCAGCTTAGATCCTAGCGGGGGGCGAAACATTCAGTACTTC. Its protein is CASSLDPSGGRNIQYF.

The rearrangement links TRBV7-3 to TRBJ2-1, with 14 bases matching TRBD2. The CDR3 spans 16 residues. CDR1 and CDR2 (germline): SGHTA, FQGTGA. The junction had 7 bases not matched to a gene; V was cut back by 4 bases and J by 8 bases. CDR3 DNA: TGTGCCAGCAGCTCGCGGACTAGCGGGAGGACGGATGAGCAGTTCTTC. It yields the protein CASSSRTSGRTDEQFF. Full variable domain (remainder filled in from reference TRBV7-3 and TRBJ2-1): GAGVSQTPSNKVTEKGKYVELRCDPISGHTALYWYRQSLGQGPEFLIYFQGTGAADDSGLPNDRFFAVRPEGSVSTLKIQRTERGDSAVYLCASSSRTSGRTDEQFFGPGTRLTVL.

The CDR3 protein is CASSYGVRGTEAFF. CDR3 nucleotides: TGTGCCAGCAGTTATGGAGTGCGCGGCACTGAAGCTTTCTTT. The chain has TRBV6-2 or TRBV6-3 and TRBJ1-1; D is uncertain. The V end lost 3 bases, the J end lost 4 bases, and 12 bases lay between the germline ends. This CDR3 is built from 14 residues. Germline V lookup: CDR1 MNHEY, CDR2 SVGEGT.

V gene TRBV27 combines with J gene TRBJ1-5; no clear D gene. The germline V and J ends were trimmed by 0 bases and 6 bases, with 12 bases remaining between them. The length of the CDR3 is 15 residues. Germline V gene data show CDR1 as MNHEY and CDR2 as SMNVEV (reference sequence). The CDR3 DNA follows: TGTGCCAGCAGTTTATCTTACATCGGGAGTCAGCCCCAGCATTTT. As protein: CASSLSYIGSQPQHF.

J is TRBJ2-3 and V is TRBV5-4, with TRBD2 matching over 9 bases. J was trimmed by 4 bases and V by 5 bases; bases with no gene match: 11. The CDR3 length is 16 residues. Germline V gene lookup returns CDR1 SGHNT and CDR2 YYREEE (reference sequence). The CDR3 here is CASSIPGTSKSDTQYF. As DNA, the CDR3 is TGTGCCAGCAGTATACCCGGGACTAGCAAGTCAGATACGCAGTATTTT.

This chain connects TRBV18 to TRBJ2-5, with D unclear. The CDR3 length is 14 residues. Trimming stripped 4 bases from V and 1 base from J, with 10 bases between. Germline-derived CDR1 and CDR2 are KGHSH and LQKENI. CDR3 DNA sequence: TGTGCCAGCTCACTCCGATTCGGCCAAGAGACCCAGTACTTC. Translating gives CASSLRFGQETQYF. Full variable domain (missing parts from reference TRBV18 and TRBJ2-5): NAGVMQNPRHLVRRRGQEARLRCSPMKGHSHVYWYRQLPEEGLKFMVYLQKENIIDESGMPKERFSAEFPKEGPSILRIQQVVRGDSAAYFCASSLRFGQETQYFGPGTRLLVL.

In this sample, this clone turned up a few times. The chain is built from TRBV6-2 or TRBV6-3 and TRBJ1-2; D is unclear. Per germline, CDR1 MNHEY and CDR2 SVGEGT. This CDR3 is 12 amino acids long. Trimming left V 5 bases short and J 4 bases short, with 8 bases between. CDR3 coding DNA: TGTGCCAGCAGTACGGCCACCTATGGCTACACCTTC. Translating gives CASSTATYGYTF.

This clone occurred once. The chain joins TRBV9 to TRBJ2-1; possibly TRBD1 or TRBD2 for D (7 bases each). Looked up from germline, CDR1 is SGDLS and CDR2 is YYNGEE. This CDR3 contains 18 residues. The ends were cut back, 1 base at V and 0 bases at J, with 17 bases in the middle. CDR3 loop: CASSVRGPAGSSYNEQFF. The CDR3 bases are TGTGCCAGCAGCGTAAGGGGGCCAGCGGGGAGCTCCTACAATGAGCAGTTCTTC.

The chain links TRBV9 to TRBJ2-7; the match to TRBD1 covers 7 bases. The V segment lost 0 bases and the J segment 4 bases; nucleotides outside the gene matches: 7. The CDR3 is made up of 15 amino acids. Looked up from germline, CDR1 is SGDLS and CDR2 is YYNGEE. The CDR3 sequence: CASSVAAGTDYEQYF. CDR3 bases: TGTGCCAGCAGCGTAGCGGCCGGGACAGATTACGAGCAGTACTTC.

This clone was seen only a few times. This chain's CDR3 is CASSLSGQFSGNTIYF. The CDR3 DNA reads TGTGCCAGCAGCTTGAGCGGGCAATTCTCTGGAAACACCATATATTTT. This chain uses TRBV7-2 with TRBJ1-3, with D hard to call. There are 16 residues in the CDR3. Trimming left V 3 bases short and J 0 bases short, with 12 bases between. Germline CDR1 SGHTA, CDR2 FQGNSA.

This chain links TRBV19 with TRBJ2-7; 9 positions match TRBD1. Germline V gene lookup returns CDR1 LNHDA and CDR2 SQIVND (reference sequence). This CDR3 has 15 residues. V lost 4 bases to trimming and J lost 3 bases; unmatched junction nucleotides: 7. The CDR3 DNA is TGTGCCAGTAGTACAACTTTGACAGGGGGCTACGAGCAGTACTTC. It codes for CASSTTLTGGYEQYF.

The chain combines TRBV2 with TRBJ2-7; 12 nucleotides align to TRBD2. CDR1 SNHLY and CDR2 FYNNEI come from the germline V gene. This CDR3 has 15 residues. Trimming at V came to 8 bases and at J to 3 bases, leaving 8 bases not matched to a gene. As DNA, the CDR3 is TGTGCCAGCTACCTCGGACTAGCGGGAAACTACGAGCAGTACTTC. This encodes CASYLGLAGNYEQYF. Full variable domain (rest looked up from reference TRBV2 and TRBJ2-7): EPEVTQTPSHQVTQMGQEVILRCVPISNHLYFYWYRQILGQKVEFLVSFYNNEISEKSEIFDDQFSVERPDGSNFTLKIRSTKLEDSAMYFCASYLGLAGNYEQYFGPGTRLTVT.